A selection of T cell receptor beta chains follows, all from one sample in a study of T-cell reconstitution after alpha-beta-depleted transplantation in children. TCRdb fed the PCR reads into MiXCR, producing one record per CDR3 protein. The sample lists about 510,000 distinct CDR3 sequences; around 10% were seen once. The material sequenced was PBMCs, mostly from graft donor cells, taken 180 days after TCRalphabeta/CD19-depleted stem cell transplant. The receptors shown here come from a female patient aged 2-9 years who had a stem cell transplant for aplastic anemia, so the T cells may come from the graft donor. The CDR3 runs from the conserved cysteine through the conserved F or W. Each record gives: J gene, clone size, V gene, CDR3 protein. Size tells how often a clone was seen (once, few, many) or the class of an expanded clone, and some rows leave it out.

TRBJ2-5 | many | TRBV7-8 | CASSLWETQYF
TRBJ1-1 | few | TRBV7-6 | CASTLGQLNTEAFF
TRBJ1-5 | . | TRBV7-2 | CASSLGWAIGSNQPQHF
TRBJ1-5 | many | TRBV10-3 | CAISDRGKGSNQPQHF
TRBJ1-5 | few | TRBV25-1 | CASSETDHSNQPQHF
TRBJ1-1 | . | TRBV25-1 | CASSKPGQTNTEAFF
TRBJ1-4 | few | TRBV28 | CASSLNSLTNEKLFF
TRBJ1-5 | few | TRBV28 | CASSLLYPGNQPQHF
TRBJ2-1 | few | TRBV19 | CASADGRGVNEQFF
TRBJ2-2 | few | TRBV6-2/TRBV6-3 | CASSYSSGQRTGELFF
TRBJ1-1 | few | TRBV27 | CASMVPGVREGTEAFF
TRBJ2-7 | . | TRBV27 | CASSLNAGTGFSYEQYF
TRBJ2-4 | . | TRBV7-9 | CASSLGGDRNIQYF
TRBJ2-2 | . | TRBV12-3/TRBV12-4 | CASSPGVWGADGELFF
TRBJ2-3 | . | TRBV7-3 | CASSLIKRAFTDTQYF
TRBJ2-5 | few | TRBV7-2 | CASSLVPPEEETQYF
TRBJ2-1 | many | TRBV9 | CASSSSSGRDNEQFF
TRBJ1-5 | . | TRBV24-1 | CATRGADQPQHF
TRBJ1-2 | many | TRBV5-1 | CASSLFPGVDGYTF
TRBJ2-1 | few | TRBV30 | CAWTTWGVKHVMNEQFF
TRBJ2-1 | . | TRBV24-1 | CATSDLAEGPYNEQFF
TRBJ2-1 | . | TRBV2 | CASSEWRGGNNEQFF
TRBJ1-3 | few | TRBV28 | CASVDRYSSGNTIYF
TRBJ2-1 | few | TRBV12-3/TRBV12-4 | CASTLGAGGGYNEQFF
TRBJ2-1 | few | TRBV5-3 | CARSMDRRGLAGGPDNEQFF
TRBJ2-1 | few | TRBV6-2/TRBV6-3 | CASSYPGTSGRISSYNEQFF
TRBJ2-5 | . | TRBV12-3/TRBV12-4 | CASSTGSETQYF
TRBJ2-5 | . | TRBV20-1 | CSAHGTSGIYQETQYF
TRBJ2-4 | . | TRBV7-9 | CASSFNKGKNIQYF
TRBJ2-1 | few | TRBV25-1 | CASSVLTGPSYNEQFF
TRBJ2-7 | few | TRBV7-6 | CASSPYRGLPDYEQYF
TRBJ1-1 | . | TRBV6-1 | CASSHRGKGEAFF
TRBJ1-3 | many | TRBV28 | CASSSPTGAGNTIYF